The entry below describes one TCR beta chain. Antigen: not known. Sequencing used immunoSEQ multiplex PCR; TCRdb keeps in-frame clones, though not all of them. The sample has more than 95,000 clones, 65% to 90% seen once. V was clipped by 3 bases and J by 6 bases, with 16 bases between them. The CDR3 extends over 15 amino acids. The germline CDR1 and CDR2 sequences are SGHDT and YYEEEE. Pooling of second doses given at about 4 or about 12 weeks was done. The entry originates in a study of T cell responses to AZD1222 COVID-19 vaccine. Overall study results and limits: Reportedly, close to half of spike-specific TCRs are directed against unmutated variant regions. There were mostly white British donors and more females than males, and clonal diversity was possibly underestimated.

The sequences come from peripheral blood, collected 28 days after the second AZD1222 dose. V and J are TRBV5-6 and TRBJ2-1; D is possibly TRBD2 (6 bases). The clonotype comes from an adult who received the AZD1222 COVID-19 vaccine. CDR3 sequence: CASSYDSQGGNEQFF. The CDR3 region has the DNA TGTGCCAGCAGCTACGATTCCCAGGGAGGCAATGAGCAGTTCTTC.